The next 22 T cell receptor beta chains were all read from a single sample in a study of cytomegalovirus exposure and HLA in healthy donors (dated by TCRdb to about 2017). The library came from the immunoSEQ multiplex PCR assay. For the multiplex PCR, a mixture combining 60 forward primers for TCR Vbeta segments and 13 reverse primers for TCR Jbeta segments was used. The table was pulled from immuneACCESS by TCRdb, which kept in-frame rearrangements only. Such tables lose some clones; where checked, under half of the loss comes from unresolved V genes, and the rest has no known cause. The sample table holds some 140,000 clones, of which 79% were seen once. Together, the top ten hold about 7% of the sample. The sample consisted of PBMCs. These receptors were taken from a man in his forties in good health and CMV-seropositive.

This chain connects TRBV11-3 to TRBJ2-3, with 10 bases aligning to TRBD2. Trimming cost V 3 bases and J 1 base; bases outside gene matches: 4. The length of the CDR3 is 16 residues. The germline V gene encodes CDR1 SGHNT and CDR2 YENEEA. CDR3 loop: CASSLGAGGRTDTQYF. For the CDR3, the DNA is TGTGCCAGCAGCTTGGGAGCGGGAGGGCGCACAGATACGCAGTATTTT. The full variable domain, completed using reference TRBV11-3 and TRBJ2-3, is EAGVVQSPRYKIIEKKQPVAFWCNPISGHNTLYWYLQNLGQGPELLIRYENEEAVDDSQLPKDRFSAERLKGVDSTLKIQPAELGDSAVYLCASSLGAGGRTDTQYFGPGTRLTVL.

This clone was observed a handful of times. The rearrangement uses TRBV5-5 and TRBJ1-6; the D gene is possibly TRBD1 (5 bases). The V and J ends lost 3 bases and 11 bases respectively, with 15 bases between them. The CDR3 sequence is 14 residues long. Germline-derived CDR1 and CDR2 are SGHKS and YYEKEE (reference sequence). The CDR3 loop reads CASSSGIQWPPLHF. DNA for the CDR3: TGTGCCAGCAGCTCAGGGATACAGTGGCCACCCCTCCACTTT. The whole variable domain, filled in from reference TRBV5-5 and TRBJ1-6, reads DAGVTQSPTHLIKTRGQQVTLRCSPISGHKSVSWYQQVLGQGPQFIFQYYEKEERGRGNFPDRFSARQFPNYSSELNVNALLLGDSALYLCASSSGIQWPPLHFGNGTRLTVT.

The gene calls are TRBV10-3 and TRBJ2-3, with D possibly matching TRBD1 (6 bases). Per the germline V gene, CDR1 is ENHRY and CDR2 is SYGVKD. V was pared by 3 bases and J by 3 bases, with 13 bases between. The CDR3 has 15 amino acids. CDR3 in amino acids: CAISETGSLTDTQYF. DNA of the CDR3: TGTGCCATCAGTGAAACAGGGTCCCTGACAGATACGCAGTATTTT.

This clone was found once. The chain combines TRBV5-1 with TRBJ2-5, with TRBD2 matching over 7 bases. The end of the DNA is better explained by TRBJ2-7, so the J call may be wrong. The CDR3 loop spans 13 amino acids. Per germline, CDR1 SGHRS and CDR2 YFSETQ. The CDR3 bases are TGCGCCAGCAGCTTTCTAGCGGACTACGAGCAGTACTTC. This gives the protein CASSFLADYEQYF.

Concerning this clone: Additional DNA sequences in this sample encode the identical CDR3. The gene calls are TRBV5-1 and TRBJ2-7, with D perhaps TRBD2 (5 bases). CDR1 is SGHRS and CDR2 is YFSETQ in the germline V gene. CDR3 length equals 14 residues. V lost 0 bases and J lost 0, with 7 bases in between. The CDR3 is CASSLVGSSYEQYF. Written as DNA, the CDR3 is TGCGCCAGCAGCTTGGTGGGGAGCTCCTACGAGCAGTACTTC.

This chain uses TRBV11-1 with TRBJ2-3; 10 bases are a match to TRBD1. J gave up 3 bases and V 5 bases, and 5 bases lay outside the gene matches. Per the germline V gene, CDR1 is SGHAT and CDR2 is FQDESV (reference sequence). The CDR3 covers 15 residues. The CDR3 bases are TGTGCCAGCAGCCCTTGGACAGGGGGAACAGATACGCAGTATTTT. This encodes CASSPWTGGTDTQYF.

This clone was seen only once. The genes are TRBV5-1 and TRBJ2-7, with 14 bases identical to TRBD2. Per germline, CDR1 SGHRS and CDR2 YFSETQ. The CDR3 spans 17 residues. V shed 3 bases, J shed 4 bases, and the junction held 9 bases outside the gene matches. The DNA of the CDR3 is TGCGCCAGCAGCTCGAAGACCGGGACTAGCGGGGGATACGAGCAGTACTTC. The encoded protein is CASSSKTGTSGGYEQYF.

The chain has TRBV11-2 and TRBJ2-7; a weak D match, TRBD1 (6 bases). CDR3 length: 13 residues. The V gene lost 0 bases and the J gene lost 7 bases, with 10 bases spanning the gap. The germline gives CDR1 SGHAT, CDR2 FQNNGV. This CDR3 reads CASSLDRGEEQYF. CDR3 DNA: TGTGCCAGCAGCTTAGACAGGGGTGAAGAGCAGTACTTC.

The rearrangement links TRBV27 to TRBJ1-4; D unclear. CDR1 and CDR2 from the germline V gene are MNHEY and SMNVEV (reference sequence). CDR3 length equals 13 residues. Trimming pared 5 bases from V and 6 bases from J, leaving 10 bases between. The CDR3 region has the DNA TGTGCCAGCAGTACCCAGGCCTATGAAAAACTGTTTTTT. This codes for CASSTQAYEKLFF.

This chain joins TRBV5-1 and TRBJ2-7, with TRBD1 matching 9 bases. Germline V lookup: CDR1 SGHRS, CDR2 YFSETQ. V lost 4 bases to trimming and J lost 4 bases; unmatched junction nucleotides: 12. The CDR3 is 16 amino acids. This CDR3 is CASSRTGTGTIYEQYF. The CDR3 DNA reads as TGCGCCAGCAGCCGTACCGGGACAGGGACTATTTACGAGCAGTACTTC.

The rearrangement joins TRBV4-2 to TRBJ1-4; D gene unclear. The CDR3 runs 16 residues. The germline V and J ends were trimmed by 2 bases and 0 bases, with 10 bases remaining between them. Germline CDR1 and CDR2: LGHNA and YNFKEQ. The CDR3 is CASSQTYSATNEKLFF. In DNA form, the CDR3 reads TGTGCCAGCAGCCAAACCTACAGTGCAACTAATGAAAAACTGTTTTTT.

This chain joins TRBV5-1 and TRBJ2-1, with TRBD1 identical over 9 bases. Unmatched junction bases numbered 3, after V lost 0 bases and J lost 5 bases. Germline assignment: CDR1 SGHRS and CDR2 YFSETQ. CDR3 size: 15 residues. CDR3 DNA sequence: TGCGCCAGCAGCTTGGATGGGACAGGGCACAATGAGCAGTTCTTC. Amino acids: CASSLDGTGHNEQFF. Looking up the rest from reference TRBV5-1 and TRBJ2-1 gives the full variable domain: KAGVTQTPRYLIKTRGQQVTLSCSPISGHRSVSWYQQTPGQGLQFLFEYFSETQRNKGNFPGRFSGRQFSNSRSEMNVSTLELGDSALYLCASSLDGTGHNEQFFGPGTRLTVL.

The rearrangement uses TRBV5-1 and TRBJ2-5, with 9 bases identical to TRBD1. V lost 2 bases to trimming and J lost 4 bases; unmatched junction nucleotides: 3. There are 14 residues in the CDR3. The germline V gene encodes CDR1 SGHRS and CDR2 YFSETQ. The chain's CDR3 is CASSLQGAGETQYF. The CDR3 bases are TGCGCCAGCAGCTTACAGGGGGCGGGAGAGACCCAGTACTTC.

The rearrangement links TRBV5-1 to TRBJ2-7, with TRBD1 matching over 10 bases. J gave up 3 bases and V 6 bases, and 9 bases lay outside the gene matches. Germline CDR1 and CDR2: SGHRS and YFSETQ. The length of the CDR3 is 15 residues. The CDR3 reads CASTQTGTGDYEQYF. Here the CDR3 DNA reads TGCGCCAGCACCCAGACCGGGACAGGGGACTACGAGCAGTACTTC.

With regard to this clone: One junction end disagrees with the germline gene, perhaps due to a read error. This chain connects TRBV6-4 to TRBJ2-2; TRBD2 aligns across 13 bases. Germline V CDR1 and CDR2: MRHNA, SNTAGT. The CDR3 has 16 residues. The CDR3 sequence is CASRVGTSGNPGELLF. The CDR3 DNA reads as TGTGCCAGCAGAGTTGGGACTAGCGGGAACCCCGGGGAGCTGCTTTTT.

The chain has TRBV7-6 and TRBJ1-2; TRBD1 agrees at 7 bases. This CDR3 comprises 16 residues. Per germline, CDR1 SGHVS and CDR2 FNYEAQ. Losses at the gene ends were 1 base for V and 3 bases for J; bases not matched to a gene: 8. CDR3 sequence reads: CASSLGQGGLDYGYTF. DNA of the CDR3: TGTGCCAGCAGCTTAGGACAGGGAGGCTTGGACTATGGCTACACCTTC.

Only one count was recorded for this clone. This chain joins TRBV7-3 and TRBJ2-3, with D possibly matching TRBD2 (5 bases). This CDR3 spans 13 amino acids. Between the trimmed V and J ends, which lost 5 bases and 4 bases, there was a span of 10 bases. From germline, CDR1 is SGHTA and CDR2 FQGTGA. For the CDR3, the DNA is TGTGCCAGCAGCCCGGTCGGGGCAGATACGCAGTATTTT. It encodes CASSPVGADTQYF.

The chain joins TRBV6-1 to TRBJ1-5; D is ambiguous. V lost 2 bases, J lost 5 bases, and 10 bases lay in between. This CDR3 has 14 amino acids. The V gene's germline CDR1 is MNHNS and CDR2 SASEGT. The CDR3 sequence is CASSETSLDQPQHF. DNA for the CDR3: TGTGCCAGCAGTGAAACCAGTTTGGATCAGCCCCAGCATTTT.

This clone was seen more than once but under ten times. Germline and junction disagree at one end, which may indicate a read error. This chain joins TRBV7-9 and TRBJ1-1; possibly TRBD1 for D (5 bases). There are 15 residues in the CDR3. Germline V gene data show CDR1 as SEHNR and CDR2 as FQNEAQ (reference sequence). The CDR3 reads CSSSLAAGGYTEAFF. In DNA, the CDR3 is TGTTCCAGCAGCTTAGCAGCGGGGGGGTACACTGAAGCTTTCTTT. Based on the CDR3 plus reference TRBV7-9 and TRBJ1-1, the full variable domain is DTGVSQNPRHKITKRGQNVTFRCDPISEHNRLYWYRQTLGQGPEFLTYFQNEAQLEKSRLLSDRFSAERPKGSFSTLEIQRTEQGDSAMYLCSSSLAAGGYTEAFFGQGTRLTVV.

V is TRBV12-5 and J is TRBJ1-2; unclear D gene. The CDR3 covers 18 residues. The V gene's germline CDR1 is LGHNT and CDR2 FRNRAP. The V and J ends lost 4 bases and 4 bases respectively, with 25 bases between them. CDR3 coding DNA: TGTGCTAGTGGTTATACATGGACGGAGGCCCGTCCTTTCTATGGCTACACCTTC. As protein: CASGYTWTEARPFYGYTF. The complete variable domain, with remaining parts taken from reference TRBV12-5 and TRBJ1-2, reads DARVTQTPRHKVTEMGQEVTMRCQPILGHNTVFWYRQTMMQGLELLAYFRNRAPLDDSGMPKDRFSAEMPDATLATLKIQPSEPRDSAVYFCASGYTWTEARPFYGYTFGSGTRLTVV.

The DNA of the CDR3 is TGTGCCAGCAGCTTAGGCCTAAAGTTTGGGACAGGGCGGTACAATGAGCAGTTCTTC. Translated, it gives CASSLGLKFGTGRYNEQFF. The chain combines TRBV13 with TRBJ2-1; 9 bases are shared with TRBD1. Looked up from germline, CDR1 is PRHDT and CDR2 is FYEKMQ (reference sequence). After removal of 0 bases from V and 4 bases from J, the junction contained 13 bases not matched to a gene. The CDR3 extends over 19 amino acids.

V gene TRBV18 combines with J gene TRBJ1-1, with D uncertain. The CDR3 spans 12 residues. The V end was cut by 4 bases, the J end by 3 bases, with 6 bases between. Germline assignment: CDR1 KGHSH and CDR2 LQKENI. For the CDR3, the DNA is TGTGCCAGCTCACGGAGGGACACTGAAGCTTTCTTT. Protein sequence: CASSRRDTEAFF. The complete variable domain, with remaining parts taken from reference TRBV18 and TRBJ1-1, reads NAGVMQNPRHLVRRRGQEARLRCSPMKGHSHVYWYRQLPEEGLKFMVYLQKENIIDESGMPKERFSAEFPKEGPSILRIQQVVRGDSAAYFCASSRRDTEAFFGQGTRLTVV.